Presented here are 16 T cell receptor beta chains from one specimen sequenced in a study of blood T cells in healthy people across ages (dated by TCRdb to between 2015 and 2016). Libraries were built with 5' RACE. Sequenced on an Illumina HiSeq 2500. A second roughly 6 to 11 cycle PCR used a sample-barcoded 5' primer and a J-beta primer mix. The public reads were reprocessed in TCRdb via fastp at Q25 and MiXCR, keeping in-frame beta chains. Identical CDR3 proteins give one entry, which carries the most common genes and DNA. The sample contains hundreds of thousands of distinct CDR3 sequences, approximately 59% of them found a single time. Of the sample, roughly 25% is held by the ten largest clones. Sequencing used blood. These receptors all stem from a man under 40 in good health.

A word on this clonotype: One end of the junction fails to match germline, which may point to a read error. V gene TRBV5-1 combines with J gene TRBJ2-4; 7 bases agree with TRBD2. The germline V gene has CDR1 SGHRS and CDR2 YFSETQ. CDR3 size: 13 residues. The CDR3: CASSTLREGIQYF. The CDR3 region has the DNA TGTGCCAGCAGCACCCTCAGGGAGGGCATTCAGTACTTC. Full variable domain (remainder filled in from reference TRBV5-1 and TRBJ2-4): KAGVTQTPRYLIKTRGQQVTLSCSPISGHRSVSWYQQTPGQGLQFLFEYFSETQRNKGNFPGRFSGRQFSNSRSEMNVSTLELGDSALYLCASSTLREGIQYFGAGTRLSVL.

The chain links TRBV2 to TRBJ1-1; D is possibly TRBD1 (5 bases). Trimming took off 6 bases at V and 9 bases at J, with 23 bases between the two ends. CDR3 size: 15 residues. The germline V gene encodes CDR1 SNHLY and CDR2 FYNNEI. The CDR3 region is CASRVGATEGLKAFF. CDR3 DNA sequence: TGTGCCAGCAGGGTTGGGGCCACCGAAGGCCTGAAAGCTTTCTTT.

The genes are TRBV10-3 and TRBJ1-1; D is unclear. Per germline, CDR1 ENHRY and CDR2 SYGVKD. The V gene lost 3 bases and the J gene lost 1 base, with 15 bases spanning the gap. This CDR3 comprises 16 residues. The CDR3 sequence: CAISDLLLSQNTEAFF. DNA for the CDR3: TGTGCCATCAGTGACTTACTGCTCAGTCAGAACACTGAAGCTTTCTTT.

In its sample, this clonotype was seen a few times. This chain uses TRBV7-9 with TRBJ2-1, with 9 bases lining up with TRBD1. CDR1 is SEHNR, CDR2 FQNEAQ, per germline (reference sequence). V shed 1 base and J 2 bases; nucleotides not matched to a gene: 3. The CDR3 runs to 16 residues. The CDR3: CASSLGTGVPYNEQFF. CDR3 DNA: TGTGCCAGCAGCTTAGGGACAGGGGTCCCCTACAATGAGCAGTTCTTC.

The chain combines TRBV27 with TRBJ2-1, with 11 nucleotides matching TRBD1. Germline trimming cut 7 bases from V and 5 bases from J; bases unmatched to any gene: 7. Germline loops: CDR1 MNHEY, CDR2 SMNVEV (reference sequence). The CDR3 loop spans 15 amino acids. CDR3 DNA sequence: TGTGCCAGCACTCCCGGGACAGGGGGTCACAATGAGCAGTTCTTC. This translates into CASTPGTGGHNEQFF.

This clonotype was seen more than once but under ten times. The V gene is TRBV5-1, the J gene TRBJ2-1; 7 bases are a match to TRBD1. This CDR3 region has 18 residues. V shed 0 bases and J 0 bases; nucleotides not matched to a gene: 9. Germline CDR1 and CDR2: SGHRS and YFSETQ. CDR3 sequence (DNA): TGCGCCAGCAGCTTGGCTAGAGGGGGCGCGGGCTCCTACAATGAGCAGTTCTTC. It is translated as CASSLARGGAGSYNEQFF.

J is TRBJ2-7 and V is TRBV6-2 or TRBV6-3; D not resolved. The DNA end is a closer match to TRBJ2-5, so the J assignment may be wrong. In germline, CDR1 is MNHEY, CDR2 SVGEGT. The CDR3 is 15 amino acids. CDR3 sequence (DNA): TGTGCCAGCAGTTACGGTCCGGCGGCAAGAGGGACCCAGTACTTC. Its protein product is CASSYGPAARGTQYF.

V and J are TRBV12-3 or TRBV12-4 and TRBJ2-5; D gene uncertain. This CDR3 comprises 13 residues. V dropped 6 bases and J dropped 2 bases, with 10 bases sitting between them. This CDR3 reads CASRSNRQETQYF. The CDR3 nucleotides read TGTGCCAGCAGGTCGAATCGGCAAGAGACCCAGTACTTC.

The V call is TRBV11-2, the J call TRBJ2-1; 8 bases agree with TRBD1. This CDR3 spans 16 amino acids. CDR1 and CDR2 (germline): SGHAT, FQNNGV. J was trimmed by 2 bases and V by 5 bases; bases with no gene match: 8. The CDR3 DNA reads TGTGCCAGCAGCCTGCTCAGGGGGCGGACCTACAATGAGCAGTTCTTC. This translates into CASSLLRGRTYNEQFF.

This clonotype came up many times. The rearrangement links TRBV7-9 to TRBJ1-2; 7 bases align to TRBD1. The CDR3 has 16 residues. Per the germline V gene, CDR1 is SEHNR and CDR2 is FQNEAQ (reference sequence). With 5 bases clipped from V and 6 bases from J, the junction kept 15 bases outside the gene matches. CDR3 region: CASSPIQPTGRNGYTF. CDR3 nucleotide sequence: TGTGCCAGCAGCCCAATCCAGCCGACAGGGCGGAATGGCTACACCTTC. Together with reference TRBV7-9 and TRBJ1-2, the CDR3 gives the full variable domain: DTGVSQNPRHKITKRGQNVTFRCDPISEHNRLYWYRQTLGQGPEFLTYFQNEAQLEKSRLLSDRFSAERPKGSFSTLEIQRTEQGDSAMYLCASSPIQPTGRNGYTFGSGTRLTVV.

The J gene is TRBJ2-6, the V gene TRBV9; D perhaps matches TRBD1 (6 bases). Germline V gene lookup returns CDR1 SGDLS and CDR2 YYNGEE. The length of the CDR3 is 15 residues. V lost 4 bases, J lost 4 bases, and 12 bases lay in between. CDR3 DNA: TGTGCCAGCAGCACAGGGATTAACGGGGCCAACGTCCTGACTTTC. The encoded protein is CASSTGINGANVLTF.

The rearrangement links TRBV10-3 to TRBJ2-2; TRBD2 might be the D (6 bases). The CDR3 spans 15 residues. V gave up 10 bases and J gave up 4 bases, with 19 bases separating them. Germline V gives CDR1 ENHRY, CDR2 SYGVKD. The DNA of the CDR3 is TGTGCCACTGGACCGGGGGATTGGCGCACCGGGGAGCTGTTTTTT. This gives the protein CATGPGDWRTGELFF.

Here the CDR3 reads CATSDRTEKTYNEQFF. CDR3 in DNA: TGTGCCACCAGTGATCGGACAGAAAAAACCTACAATGAGCAGTTCTTC. The V gene is TRBV24-1, the J gene TRBJ2-1, with a possible D match to TRBD1 (6 bases). Trimming stripped 3 bases from V and 2 bases from J, with 13 bases between. In germline, CDR1 is KGHDR, CDR2 SFDVKD. The CDR3 contains 16 residues.

The chain combines TRBV7-2 with TRBJ1-2; no firm D call. Germline V gene data show CDR1 as SGHTA and CDR2 as FQGNSA. The CDR3 totals 12 residues. With 5 bases removed from V and 8 bases from J, the gap between germline ends came to 12 bases. The CDR3 protein is CASSPRGNGYTF. Written as DNA, the CDR3 is TGTGCCAGCAGCCCACGCGGGAACGGCTACACCTTC.

In this sample, this clonotype turned up once. The gene calls are TRBV7-2 and TRBJ1-5; D gene uncertain. CDR3 length: 16 residues. CDR1 SGHTA and CDR2 FQGNSA come from the germline V gene. V lost 3 bases to trimming and J lost 0 bases, with 12 bases between them. CDR3: CASSFQPGSSNQPQHF. The CDR3 nucleotides read TGTGCCAGCAGCTTCCAGCCAGGTAGTAGCAATCAGCCCCAGCATTTT.

The chain uses TRBV7-9 and TRBJ2-3; unclear D gene. Germline CDR1 reads SEHNR; CDR2 reads FQNEAQ (reference sequence). The CDR3 extends over 14 amino acids. The V gene lost 0 bases and the J gene lost 4 bases, with 8 bases spanning the gap. The CDR3 here is CASSLAQTPDTQYF. The CDR3 DNA sequence: TGTGCCAGCAGCTTAGCGCAGACTCCAGATACGCAGTATTTT.